One and the same sample provided the 7 T cell receptor beta chains below, sequenced in a study of breast tumors, draining lymph nodes, adjacent tissues. From the multiplex PCR reads, TCRdb called clonotypes with MiXCR, one entry per CDR3 protein. The sample carries some 17,000 distinct CDR3 sequences, nearly 45% recorded once. Source material: tumor-adjacent breast tissue. These receptor sequences come from a female donor with breast cancer. Some clones in this sample may be carry-over from other donors' samples.

The genes are TRBV6-6 and TRBJ2-7; 11 positions agree with TRBD1. The CDR3 is made up of 18 amino acids. The germline V gene encodes CDR1 MNHNY and CDR2 SVGAGI (reference sequence). The trim removed 7 bases at V and 6 bases at J, leaving 20 bases unmatched. CDR3 in amino acids: CASTNRDRGTNLGGEQYF. The DNA of the CDR3 is TGTGCCAGCACCAATAGGGACAGGGGGACAAATCTTGGGGGCGAGCAGTACTTC.

Within the sample, this clonotype is medium-sized. The chain couples TRBV6-5 to TRBJ2-3; 7 bases map to TRBD1. This CDR3 is 15 amino acids long. Germline values: CDR1 MNHEY, CDR2 SVGAGI. The J segment lost 1 base and the V segment lost 10 bases, leaving 11 bases of the junction unmatched. CDR3 bases: TGTGCCACGGGAAGGGGGCCGCCGGGCACAGATACGCAGTATTTT. It encodes CATGRGPPGTDTQYF.

This clonotype showed up just a few times. One end of the junction fails to match germline, which may point to a read error. The chain has TRBV5-4 and TRBJ2-5; a possible D gene is TRBD2 (7 bases). The CDR3 sequence is 16 residues long. The V gene's germline CDR1 is SGHNT and CDR2 YYREEE (reference sequence). CDR3 sequence reads: CASSLPGPAGQGTQCF. The CDR3 DNA reads as TGTGCCAGCAGTTTGCCGGGACCAGCGGGACAAGGGACCCAGTGCTTC.

The chain uses TRBV4-2 and TRBJ2-2, with 9 bases aligning to TRBD1. Per germline, CDR1 LGHNA and CDR2 YNFKEQ. V trimming: 4 bases; J trimming: 4 bases; junction bases outside the gene matches: 10. The CDR3 totals 17 residues. CDR3 nucleotides: TGTGCCAGCAGCCGTCCACGGGGACAGGGAGGCACCGGGGAGCTGTTTTTT. It codes for CASSRPRGQGGTGELFF.

This chain joins TRBV6-1 and TRBJ2-3, with a tentative D call TRBD2 (5 bases). Germline CDR1 MNHNS, CDR2 SASEGT. The CDR3 has 14 amino acids. V lost 8 bases and J lost 2, with 14 bases in between. The CDR3 region has the DNA TGTGCCAGCCGGCTGGGGAGCTACACAGATACGCAGTATTTT. This encodes CASRLGSYTDTQYF.

This clonotype was seen repeatedly, ten times or more. This chain joins TRBV5-5 and TRBJ1-4, with 9 bases identical to TRBD1. This CDR3 has 14 residues. With 4 bases clipped from V and 8 bases from J, the junction kept 6 bases outside the gene matches. Germline CDR1 reads SGHKS; CDR2 reads YYEKEE (reference sequence). The CDR3 region has the DNA TGTGCCAGCAGCGAGACAGGGGGGGGGGAAAAACTGTTTTTT. It encodes CASSETGGGEKLFF.

By share of the sample, this clonotype is medium-sized. The J gene is TRBJ2-5, the V gene TRBV20-1; D gene unclear. V dropped 6 bases and J dropped 0 bases, with 8 bases sitting between them. This CDR3 is 12 amino acids long. Germline CDR1 reads DFQATT; CDR2 reads SNEGSKA (reference sequence). CDR3 protein: CSARAYQETQYF. The CDR3 DNA reads TGCAGTGCCCGGGCCTACCAAGAGACCCAGTACTTC.